This T cell receptor beta chain was retrieved from a study of CD8+CD57+ T cells in acquired aplastic anemia. Background on the study: DNA per sorted CD4+ or CD8+ sample ranged about 0.2 to 27.4 ug, averaging roughly 3.5 ug. Regarding the study as a whole: Between the patient and control groups, CD8+ Simpson's diversity did not differ significantly. Sharing between patients and controls was observed for twenty-nine CD8+ CDR3 sequences.

Genomic DNA constituted the template upon which TCR beta VDJ and CDR3 profiling was performed. Using its own MiXCR run on the reads, TCRdb lists one record per CDR3 protein. The sample shows 150,000 to 200,000 distinct CDR3 sequences, 64% of them seen only once. V shed 1 base and J shed 2 bases, with 4 bases lying between them. This CDR3 contains 13 residues. Germline-derived CDR1 and CDR2 are SGHNT and YENEEA. For this clonotype: Its antigen is undetermined.

The TCR sequence derives from a human donor with severe aplastic anemia or a healthy control (not recorded which). The sequencing sample was made of sorted CD4+, CD8+, or CD8+CD57+ T cells (not recorded which) from PBMCs. The V gene is TRBV11-3, the J gene TRBJ2-3; D not resolved. The CDR3 reads CASSLAATDTQYF. CDR3 in DNA: TGTGCCAGCAGCTTAGCTGCCACAGATACGCAGTATTTT.